This paragraph covers one T cell receptor beta chain sequence. These data come from a study of blood T cell repertoires in COVID-19. Study at large: Sites in the United States, Italy and Spain provided acute and convalescent COVID-19 samples. The analysed material was cDNA or gDNA that came from T cells, B-cell-depleted T cells, or PBMCs.

Unmatched junction bases numbered 12, after V lost 0 bases and J lost 4 bases. Per the germline V gene, CDR1 is LGHNA and CDR2 is YNFKEQ. The CDR3 has 18 residues. In the original analysis: From reference gene primer amplification, estimates of nucleated cell counts were derived. Clones were sequenced by immunoSEQ multiplex PCR, and TCRdb holds only the in-frame ones, with some missing. The DNA was the basis for D and trimming; V, J and clone size are from that table. The sample has approximately 140,000 clones; about 84% are singletons. Material for sequencing was peripheral blood. The clonotype originates from a man between 60 and 75 years old with active or convalescent COVID-19. V is TRBV4-2 and J is TRBJ2-7; 10 bases are shared with TRBD2. CDR3 loop: CASSQDLVLAGVGYEQYF. The CDR3 DNA is TGTGCCAGCAGCCAAGATCTGGTGCTAGCGGGAGTTGGGTACGAGCAGTACTTC.